This T cell receptor beta chain was identified in a study of blood T cell repertoires in COVID-19. Overall study: The samples span acute and convalescent COVID-19 from the United States, Italy and Spain. T cells, B-cell-depleted T cells, or PBMCs supplied cDNA or gDNA.

In the authors' workflow: Estimated nucleated cell counts came from reference gene primer amplification. Method: immunoSEQ multiplex PCR; TCRdb's copy keeps in-frame clones and lacks some. For V, J and clone size, that table is used; D and trimming come from the DNA. The repertoire has over 150,000 clones, almost 85% of them found once; the top ten carry approximately 6.9%. Unmatched junction bases numbered 10, after V lost 1 base and J lost 2 bases. Germline loops: CDR1 SGHAT, CDR2 FQNNGV. The CDR3 runs 17 residues. The sample was peripheral blood. The sequence was obtained from a human donor with acute or convalescent COVID-19. The donor label of this sample is uncertain. The V and J genes are TRBV11-2 and TRBJ2-7, with 8 bases fitting TRBD1. The chain's CDR3 is CASSLVPGGSPPYEQYF. For the CDR3, the DNA is TGTGCCAGCAGCTTAGTCCCAGGGGGCTCCCCCCCCTACGAGCAGTACTTC.